Presented here are 18 T cell receptor beta chains from one specimen sequenced in a study of T cell responses to AZD1222 COVID-19 vaccine. The assay was immunoSEQ multiplex PCR, and TCRdb's table has in-frame clones only and misses some. The data contain more than 250,000 clones, more than 80% of them seen just once; the ten biggest clones take up roughly 0.51%. The sequencing here drew on peripheral blood, taken on day 0 of AZD1222 vaccination. These receptors were taken from an adult in good health.

The gene calls are TRBV7-6 and TRBJ1-1, with a weak D call TRBD1 (5 bases). Trimming stripped 4 bases from V and 5 bases from J, with 14 bases between. The CDR3 has 14 residues. Germline loops: CDR1 SGHVS, CDR2 FNYEAQ. CDR3 amino acids: CASSSNGGATEAFF. For the CDR3, the DNA is TGTGCCAGCAGCTCAAATGGGGGAGCGACTGAAGCTTTCTTT.

The V and J genes are TRBV18 and TRBJ1-5, with D perhaps TRBD1 (6 bases). Germline lookup yields CDR1 KGHSH and CDR2 LQKENI. The CDR3 is made up of 17 amino acids. The ends were cut back, 3 bases at V and 0 bases at J, with 15 bases in the middle. CDR3 DNA sequence: TGTGCCAGCTCACCTCAGAGACAGGCTTATAGCAATCAGCCCCAGCATTTT. This codes for CASSPQRQAYSNQPQHF.

The V and J genes are TRBV19 and TRBJ2-1; possibly TRBD2 for D (5 bases). Germline V lookup: CDR1 LNHDA, CDR2 SQIVND (reference sequence). This CDR3 spans 18 amino acids. Between the trimmed V and J ends, which lost 5 bases and 0 bases, there was a span of 20 bases. The CDR3 region is CASSPPRGGQSSYNEQFF. As DNA, the CDR3 is TGTGCCAGTAGTCCACCCCGGGGTGGGCAGAGCTCCTACAATGAGCAGTTCTTC.

The count of this clone is one. The chain has TRBV9 and TRBJ2-3, with D hard to call. Germline assignment: CDR1 SGDLS and CDR2 YYNGEE. V lost 2 bases and J lost 0, with 10 bases in between. This CDR3 is built from 15 residues. This CDR3 reads CASSVRAESTDTQYF. Here the CDR3 DNA reads TGTGCCAGCAGCGTTCGGGCAGAAAGCACAGATACGCAGTATTTT.

This chain connects TRBV2 to TRBJ2-7, with D unresolved. CDR3 length: 14 residues. Trimming removed 3 bases at V and 0 bases at J, with 9 bases between. CDR1 is SNHLY and CDR2 is FYNNEI in the germline V gene. CDR3 protein: CASSERTRSYEQYF. For the CDR3, the DNA is TGTGCCAGCAGTGAGCGGACCCGCTCCTACGAGCAGTACTTC.

The V gene is TRBV7-9, the J gene TRBJ2-3; D uncertain. CDR3 size: 11 residues. Germline CDR1 is SEHNR and CDR2 is FQNEAQ (reference sequence). V gave up 5 bases and J gave up 2 bases, with 2 bases separating them. This CDR3 is CASSATDTQYF. The CDR3 coding sequence is TGTGCCAGCAGCGCCACAGATACGCAGTATTTT.

This clone was recorded a few times. The chain uses TRBV11-2 and TRBJ2-1, with TRBD2 as a possible D gene (5 bases). Germline lookup yields CDR1 SGHAT and CDR2 FQNNGV. Trimming removed 5 bases at V and 4 bases at J, with 15 bases between. The CDR3 spans 15 residues. CDR3 sequence: CASSLRTLGYNEQFF. The DNA of the CDR3 is TGTGCCAGCAGCCTCAGGACTCTGGGGTACAATGAGCAGTTCTTC.

This chain links TRBV27 with TRBJ2-3; D possibly corresponds to TRBD1 (6 bases). The CDR3 sequence is 15 residues long. CDR1 and CDR2 from the germline V gene are MNHEY and SMNVEV (reference sequence). With 6 bases removed from V and 7 bases from J, the gap between germline ends came to 20 bases. The CDR3 sequence is CASRRTALALYTQYF. In nucleotides, the CDR3 is TGTGCCAGCAGAAGGACAGCCCTGGCGTTGTATACGCAGTATTTT.

This clone was seen once. V and J are TRBV11-2 and TRBJ1-6, with D hard to call. The CDR3 has 17 residues. Germline loops: CDR1 SGHAT, CDR2 FQNNGV. The V end lost 0 bases, the J end lost 8 bases, and 17 bases lay between the germline ends. The CDR3 coding sequence is TGTGCCAGCAGCTTAGATGGAAAGGCCGGGCGATATTCACCCCTCCACTTT. Translating gives CASSLDGKAGRYSPLHF.

V and J are TRBV4-1 and TRBJ2-5; maybe TRBD1 (6 bases). The CDR3 is made up of 15 amino acids. V lost 0 bases, J lost 5 bases, and 13 bases lay in between. Germline V gene data show CDR1 as MGHRA and CDR2 as YSYEKL. CDR3 residues: CASSQEGAGEETQYF. CDR3 DNA sequence: TGCGCCAGCAGCCAAGAAGGGGCAGGGGAGGAGACCCAGTACTTC.

The gene calls are TRBV28 and TRBJ1-5; the D is unclear. Germline V gene data show CDR1 as MDHEN and CDR2 as SYDVKM. V was cut by 3 bases and J by 8 bases, with 8 bases left in between. This CDR3 comprises 12 residues. The CDR3 DNA reads as TGTGCCAGCAGTTTGCTAGTGGAGCCCCAGCATTTT. This gives the protein CASSLLVEPQHF.

The chain couples TRBV9 to TRBJ2-5; TRBD2 matches 9 bases. CDR1 is SGDLS, CDR2 YYNGEE, per germline. The ends lost 3 bases at V and 4 bases at J; junction bases unmatched: 4. There are 14 residues in the CDR3. CDR3 loop: CASSGAGGPETQYF. In nucleotides, the CDR3 is TGTGCCAGCAGCGGGGCGGGGGGGCCAGAGACCCAGTACTTC.

This sequence joins TRBV5-1 and TRBJ1-1; 9 bases fit TRBD1. The germline V gene encodes CDR1 SGHRS and CDR2 YFSETQ. V was pared by 0 bases and J by 6 bases, with 9 bases of the junction left unmatched. The CDR3 runs to 16 residues. Written as DNA, the CDR3 is TGCGCCAGCAGCTTGGGGGGTGGGACAGGGTACCCTGAAGCTTTCTTT. Its translation: CASSLGGGTGYPEAFF.

In this sample, this clone turned up once. The rearrangement links TRBV28 to TRBJ2-5, with 9 bases aligning to TRBD1. Germline trimming cut 6 bases from V and 5 bases from J; bases unmatched to any gene: 4. CDR3 length: 13 amino acids. CDR1 is MDHEN, CDR2 SYDVKM, per germline. The CDR3 nucleotides are TGTGCCAGCAGCGGGACAGGGCGGGAGACCCAGTACTTC. Translation: CASSGTGRETQYF.

The CDR3 bases are TGTGCCAGTAGTTCCCCCAGGGCCGGGGCCAACGTCCTGACTTTC. Amino acid sequence: CASSSPRAGANVLTF. The V and J genes are TRBV19 and TRBJ2-6; D possibly corresponds to TRBD1 (5 bases). The V end was cut by 5 bases, the J end by 4 bases, with 12 bases between. CDR1 is LNHDA, CDR2 SQIVND, per germline (reference sequence). The CDR3 contains 15 residues.

The chain employs TRBV7-2 and TRBJ2-1, with 9 bases lining up with TRBD2. CDR3 size: 15 residues. The germline V gene has CDR1 SGHTA and CDR2 FQGNSA. Trimming cost V 5 bases and J 9 bases; bases outside gene matches: 11. CDR3 region: CASSLSGTSNSEQFF. The CDR3 bases are TGTGCCAGCAGCCTTTCCGGGACTAGCAATAGTGAGCAGTTCTTC.

The J gene is TRBJ1-1, the V gene TRBV15; D call uncertain. This CDR3 comprises 12 residues. V was shortened by 5 bases and J by 2 bases, with 6 bases between the two germline ends. Germline CDR1 LNHNV, CDR2 YYDKDF (reference sequence). CDR3 in DNA: TGTGCCACCAGCGGCCGTAACACTGAAGCTTTCTTT. It is translated as CATSGRNTEAFF.

The chain employs TRBV5-6 and TRBJ2-7; 8 positions match TRBD2. The V gene's germline CDR1 is SGHDT and CDR2 YYEEEE. This CDR3 has 16 amino acids. With V trimmed by 6 bases and J by 1 base, 12 bases remained unmatched. CDR3 in DNA: TGTGCCAGCACCCGGGGGGCTAGCGGGCCTTCCTACGAGCAGTACTTC. Residues: CASTRGASGPSYEQYF.